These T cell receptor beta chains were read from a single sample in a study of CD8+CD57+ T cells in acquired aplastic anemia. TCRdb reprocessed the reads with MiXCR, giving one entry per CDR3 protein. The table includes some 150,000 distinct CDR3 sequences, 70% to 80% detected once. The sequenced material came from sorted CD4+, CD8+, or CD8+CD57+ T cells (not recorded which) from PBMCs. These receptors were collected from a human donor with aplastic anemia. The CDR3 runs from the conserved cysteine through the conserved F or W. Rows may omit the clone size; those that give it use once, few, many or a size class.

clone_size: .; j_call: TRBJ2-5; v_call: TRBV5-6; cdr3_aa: CASSLGGAWQETQYF
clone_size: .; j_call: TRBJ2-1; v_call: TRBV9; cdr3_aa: CASSPDRNEQFF
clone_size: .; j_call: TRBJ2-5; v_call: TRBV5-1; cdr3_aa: CANSPRAGGSETQYF
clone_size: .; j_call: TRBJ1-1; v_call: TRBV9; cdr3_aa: CASSATLGPNTEAFF
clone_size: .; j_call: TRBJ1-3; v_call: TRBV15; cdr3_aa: CATSRDRGSPGNTIYF
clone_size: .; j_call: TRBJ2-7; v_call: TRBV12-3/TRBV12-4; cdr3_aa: CASRTSGRRNEQYF
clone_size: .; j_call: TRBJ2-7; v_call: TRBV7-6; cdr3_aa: CASSRLAVTYEQYF
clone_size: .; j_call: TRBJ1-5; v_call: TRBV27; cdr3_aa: CASSFFGSQSQHF
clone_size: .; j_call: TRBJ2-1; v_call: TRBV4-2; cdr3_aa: CASSQDHLAEGGNEQFF
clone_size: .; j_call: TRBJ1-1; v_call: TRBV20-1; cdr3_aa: CSAREDTEAFF
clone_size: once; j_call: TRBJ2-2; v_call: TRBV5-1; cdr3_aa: CASRTPHTGEAGELFF
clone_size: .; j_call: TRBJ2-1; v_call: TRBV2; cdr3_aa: CASSKPLAGGYNEQFF
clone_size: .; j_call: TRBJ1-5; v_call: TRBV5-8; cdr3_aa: CASSPGQINQPQHF
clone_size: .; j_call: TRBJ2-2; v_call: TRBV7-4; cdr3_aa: CASSSQGIGELFF
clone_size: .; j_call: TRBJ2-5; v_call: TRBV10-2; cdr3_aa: CASSAELAGGETQYF
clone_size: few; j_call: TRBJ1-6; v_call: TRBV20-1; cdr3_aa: CSGQGTSTLHF
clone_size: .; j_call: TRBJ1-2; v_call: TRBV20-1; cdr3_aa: CSASRRGRTNYGYTF
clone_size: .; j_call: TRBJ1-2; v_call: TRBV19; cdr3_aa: CASSNMGTGKYVYTF
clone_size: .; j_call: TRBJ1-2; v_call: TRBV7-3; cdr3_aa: CASSLGTGNYGYTF
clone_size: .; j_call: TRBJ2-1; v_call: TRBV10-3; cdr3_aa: CATSSGRVVDEQFF
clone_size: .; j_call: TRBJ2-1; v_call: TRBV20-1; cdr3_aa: CSASSGASYNEQFF
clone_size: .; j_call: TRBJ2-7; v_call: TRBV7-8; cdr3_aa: CASSSRDYSYEQYF
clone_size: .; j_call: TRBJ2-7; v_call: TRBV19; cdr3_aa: CASRRGIHEQYF
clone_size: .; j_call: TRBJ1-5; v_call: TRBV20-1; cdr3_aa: CSARRLLGGNQPQHF
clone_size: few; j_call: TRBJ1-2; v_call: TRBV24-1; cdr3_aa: CATSDLGRDGYTF
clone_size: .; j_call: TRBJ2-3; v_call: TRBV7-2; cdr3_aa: CASSQGLTTDTQYF
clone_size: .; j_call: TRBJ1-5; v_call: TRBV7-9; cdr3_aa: CASSISRNQPQHF
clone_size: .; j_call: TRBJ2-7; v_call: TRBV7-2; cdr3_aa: CASSVELGSYEQYF
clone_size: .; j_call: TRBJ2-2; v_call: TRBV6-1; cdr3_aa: CASNEQGSTGELFF
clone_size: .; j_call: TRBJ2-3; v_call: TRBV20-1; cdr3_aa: CSARSPGRTDTQYF
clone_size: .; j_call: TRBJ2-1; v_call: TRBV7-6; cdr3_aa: CASSPRSSGNEQFF
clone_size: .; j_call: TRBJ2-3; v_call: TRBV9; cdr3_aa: CASSPRGTDTQYF
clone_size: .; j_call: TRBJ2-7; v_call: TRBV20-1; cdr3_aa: CSATHPTRRSYEQYF
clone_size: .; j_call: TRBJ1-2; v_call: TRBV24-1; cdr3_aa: CATSDWDGKANYGYTF
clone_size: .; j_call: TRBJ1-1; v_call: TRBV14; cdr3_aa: CASSQHLPQLNTEAFF
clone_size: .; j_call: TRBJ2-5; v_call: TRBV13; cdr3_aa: CASSNKDGKETQYF
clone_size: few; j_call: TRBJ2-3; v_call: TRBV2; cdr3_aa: CASMASGSTDTQYF
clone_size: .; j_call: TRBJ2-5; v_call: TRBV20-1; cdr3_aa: CSARDLGLQETQYF
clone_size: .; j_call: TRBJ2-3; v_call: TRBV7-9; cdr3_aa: CASSTAPYSSDTQYF
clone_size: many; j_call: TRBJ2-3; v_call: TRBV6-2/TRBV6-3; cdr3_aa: CASSYTPGQGTDTQYF